This passage covers 30 T cell receptor beta chains from one sample sequenced in a study of blood T cells in healthy people across ages. Combining a sample-barcoded 5' primer with a J-beta primer mix, a second PCR ran for about 7 to 11 cycles. TCRdb re-called the 5' RACE reads with MiXCR, one entry per CDR3 protein. This sample carries hundreds of thousands of distinct CDR3 sequences, roughly half of them seen once, and the ten largest clones take roughly 12%. Sequencing used blood. The source of these receptors is a woman at least 80 years old in good health.

The rearrangement uses TRBV27 and TRBJ2-7, with D unresolved. The tail of the sequence fits TRBJ2-5 better, so the J call may be wrong. Germline CDR1 is MNHEY and CDR2 is SMNVEV (reference sequence). The CDR3 is made up of 15 amino acids. CDR3 nucleotide sequence: TGTGCCAGCAGTTCCTTAACTGACTCTGTGGAGACCCAGTACTTC. Protein product: CASSSLTDSVETQYF.

V gene TRBV6-2 or TRBV6-3 combines with J gene TRBJ2-7; D is uncertain. This CDR3 is built from 15 residues. V dropped 6 bases and J dropped 6 bases, with 21 bases sitting between them. Germline CDR1 and CDR2: MNHEY and SVGEGT. The CDR3 DNA sequence: TGTGCCAGCAGCCGAAGGACGAGGCGAACCTGCGAGCAGTACTTC. It codes for CASSRRTRRTCEQYF.

The chain links TRBV12-5 to TRBJ2-7; D is possibly TRBD2 (5 bases). V was pared by 4 bases and J by 1 base, with 14 bases between. Germline V lookup: CDR1 LGHNT, CDR2 FRNRAP. The CDR3 totals 15 residues. This CDR3 is CASGWVPERSYEQYF. CDR3 nucleotide sequence: TGTGCTAGTGGTTGGGTACCTGAGCGGTCCTACGAGCAGTACTTC.

In regard to this clonotype: A much more abundant neighbour one base away suggests this may be a read error. The chain links TRBV12-3 or TRBV12-4 to TRBJ2-3; TRBD1 might be the D (6 bases). The V gene lost 5 bases and the J gene lost 4 bases, with 13 bases spanning the gap. CDR3 length: 14 residues. The CDR3 DNA reads TGTGCCAGCAGTAAGGGACAAAACGCAGATACGCAGTATTTT. Translation gives CASSKGQNADTQYF.

As concerns this clonotype: It may be a read error: a sequence one base away is much more abundant. The CDR3 is CASSHQDYRGNEQYF. DNA of the CDR3: TGTGCCAGCAGCCACCAGGACTATCGAGGTAATGAGCAGTACTTC. The chain employs TRBV7-8 and TRBJ2-5; TRBD2 is a possible D gene (6 bases). The CDR3 is made up of 15 amino acids. The germline V and J ends were trimmed by 5 bases and 11 bases, with 24 bases remaining between them. Germline V gene lookup returns CDR1 SGHVS and CDR2 FQNEAQ.

This chain joins TRBV27 and TRBJ1-5, with D perhaps TRBD1 (6 bases). Germline V gene sequence: CDR1 MNHEY, CDR2 SMNVEV (reference sequence). The CDR3 covers 15 residues. The ends were cut back, 3 bases at V and 3 bases at J, with 12 bases in the middle. In DNA form, the CDR3 reads TGTGCCAGCAGTTTTTCAGGGGTGGACAATCAGCCCCAGCATTTT. Translation gives CASSFSGVDNQPQHF.

This rearrangement joins TRBV3-1 to TRBJ2-1, with a weak D call TRBD2 (6 bases). This CDR3 region has 14 residues. CDR1 LGHDT and CDR2 YNNKEL come from the germline V gene (reference sequence). V gave up 1 base and J gave up 9 bases, with 13 bases separating them. The CDR3 sequence is CASSQVVAEGEQFF. Here the CDR3 DNA reads TGTGCCAGCAGCCAAGTGGTGGCGGAGGGTGAGCAGTTCTTC.

This clonotype came up a few times. A much larger clone is a single base away; this may be a read error. CDR3 nucleotide sequence: TGCAGCGTCGGGACAATTCGTGAGCAGTACTTC. Its protein product is CSVGTIREQYF. The rearrangement joins TRBV29-1 to TRBJ2-5, with D tentatively TRBD1 (6 bases). This CDR3 has 11 amino acids. Germline V gives CDR1 SQVTM, CDR2 ANQGSEA. Trimming took off 6 bases at V and 11 bases at J, with 16 bases between the two ends.

The chain employs TRBV4-1 and TRBJ2-1; 7 bases line up with TRBD2. Trimming cost V 2 bases and J 1 base; bases outside gene matches: 8. The CDR3 length is 17 residues. From germline, CDR1 is MGHRA and CDR2 YSYEKL. The CDR3 DNA reads TGCGCCAGCAGCCAATTGCCGAGAGCGGGGTCCTACAATGAGCAGTTCTTC. Translated: CASSQLPRAGSYNEQFF.

This chain uses TRBV20-1 with TRBJ2-5; D not resolved. Trimming pared 3 bases from V and 1 base from J, leaving 9 bases between. Per germline, CDR1 DFQATT and CDR2 SNEGSKA (reference sequence). CDR3 size: 13 residues. CDR3 DNA: TGCAGTGCTAGTGACGGAACCCAAGAGACCCAGTACTTC. It codes for CSASDGTQETQYF.

The chain has TRBV30 and TRBJ1-2; D might be TRBD1 (6 bases). Germline lookup yields CDR1 GTSNPN and CDR2 SVGIG (reference sequence). This CDR3 has 15 amino acids. V was shortened by 4 bases and J by 4 bases, with 19 bases between the two germline ends. The CDR3 sequence: CAWKVRGARLYGYTF. DNA for the CDR3: TGTGCCTGGAAAGTCAGGGGCGCGCGCCTCTATGGCTACACCTTC.

In this sample, this clonotype turned up a few times. This rearrangement joins TRBV20-1 to TRBJ2-3; the match to TRBD2 covers 9 bases. V gave up 2 bases and J gave up 0 bases; unmatched junction bases: 9. Germline V gene sequence: CDR1 DFQATT, CDR2 SNEGSKA (reference sequence). The CDR3 has 17 amino acids. CDR3: CSARKLAGTASTDTQYF. CDR3 nucleotides: TGCAGTGCTAGAAAGCTAGCGGGGACAGCTAGCACAGATACGCAGTATTTT.

This clonotype has at least ten counts. The chain joins TRBV5-1 to TRBJ1-2; tentatively, D is TRBD1 (5 bases). The CDR3 runs to 13 residues. Germline V gene lookup returns CDR1 SGHRS and CDR2 YFSETQ. The germline V and J ends were trimmed by 3 bases and 5 bases, with 11 bases remaining between them. CDR3 nucleotide sequence: TGCGCCAGCAGCTACGACAGTTCTTATGGCTACACCTTC. It codes for CASSYDSSYGYTF.

This clonotype was detected ten times or more. V and J are TRBV20-1 and TRBJ2-7; 8 nucleotides agree with TRBD2. The CDR3 sequence is 15 residues long. V dropped 0 bases and J dropped 6; count of bases not matched to a gene: 10. Germline V lookup: CDR1 DFQATT, CDR2 SNEGSKA (reference sequence). CDR3 sequence (DNA): TGCAGTGCTAGAGATGGAAGAGCGGGAGCTGGCGAGCAGTACTTC. Protein: CSARDGRAGAGEQYF.

The chain links TRBV3-1 to TRBJ2-5; D uncertain. The V gene's germline CDR1 is LGHDT and CDR2 YNNKEL (reference sequence). With 1 base removed from V and 11 bases from J, the gap between germline ends came to 20 bases. The CDR3 has 15 residues. The CDR3 DNA reads TGTGCCAGCAGCCAAGGTGCCGGTCTACGTAAAGAGCAGTACTTC. It codes for CASSQGAGLRKEQYF.

This clonotype was counted a single time. The rearrangement joins TRBV20-1 to TRBJ1-5; D unclear. Germline loops: CDR1 DFQATT, CDR2 SNEGSKA (reference sequence). This CDR3 spans 12 amino acids. This CDR3 is CSGRQSNQPQHF. The CDR3 DNA sequence: TGCAGCGGGAGGCAGAGCAATCAGCCCCAGCATTTT.

V gene TRBV7-8 combines with J gene TRBJ2-7, with no clear D. The CDR3 length is 15 residues. V was cut by 1 base and J by 0 bases, with 10 bases left in between. Per the germline V gene, CDR1 is SGHVS and CDR2 is FQNEAQ. The CDR3 region is CASSLEGPRSYEQYF. In nucleotides, the CDR3 is TGTGCCAGCAGCTTAGAAGGGCCACGCTCCTACGAGCAGTACTTC.

The rearrangement uses TRBV29-1 and TRBJ1-1; the D gene is possibly TRBD1 (5 bases). V lost 7 bases and J lost 1, with 13 bases in between. The germline V gene has CDR1 SQVTM and CDR2 ANQGSEA. CDR3 size: 13 residues. For the CDR3, the DNA is TGCAGCGCCGACAGAGGAGAGAACACTGAAGCTTTCTTT. Encoded protein: CSADRGENTEAFF.

The chain is built from TRBV5-1 and TRBJ1-1; possibly TRBD1 for D (5 bases). The germline V gene has CDR1 SGHRS and CDR2 YFSETQ. The CDR3 is made up of 13 amino acids. V dropped 10 bases and J dropped 0 bases, with 13 bases sitting between them. CDR3 residues: CAGRAGVNTEAFF. CDR3 DNA: TGCGCCGGCCGGGCGGGGGTGAACACTGAAGCTTTCTTT.

J is TRBJ2-3 and V is TRBV10-3; D perhaps matches TRBD2 (7 bases). The germline V gene has CDR1 ENHRY and CDR2 SYGVKD. With 8 bases removed from V and 4 bases from J, the gap between germline ends came to 16 bases. The CDR3 has 14 residues. The CDR3 DNA sequence: TGTGCCATCCGGAATGGGGGGGGCGCAGATACGCAGTATTTT. Protein product: CAIRNGGGADTQYF.

The V call is TRBV27, the J call TRBJ2-5; TRBD2 agrees at 12 bases. V lost 3 bases, J lost 11 bases, and 13 bases stayed unmatched. This CDR3 region has 16 residues. Germline CDR1 is MNHEY and CDR2 is SMNVEV (reference sequence). The CDR3 here is CASSFWLAGGSGVQYF. The CDR3 nucleotides read TGTGCCAGCAGTTTTTGGCTAGCGGGAGGGAGTGGTGTGCAGTACTTC.

The sample holds many counts of this clonotype. The genes are TRBV20-1 and TRBJ2-4; tentatively, D is TRBD1 or TRBD2 (5 bases each). The length of the CDR3 is 13 residues. The V end was cut by 6 bases, the J end by 6 bases, with 15 bases between. Germline CDR1 reads DFQATT; CDR2 reads SNEGSKA (reference sequence). DNA for the CDR3: TGCAGTGCCTACGGGGACGGAAGAAACATTCAGTACTTC. This encodes CSAYGDGRNIQYF.

The V and J genes are TRBV5-1 and TRBJ2-1; 10 bases match TRBD2. The DNA end is a closer match to TRBJ2-7, so the J assignment may be wrong. The V gene's germline CDR1 is SGHRS and CDR2 YFSETQ. The CDR3 consists of 20 residues. The CDR3, as DNA: TGCGCCAGCAGCTTGGCCTGGACTAGCGGTATAATCAGCTCCTACAATGAGCAGTACTTC. Translated, it gives CASSLAWTSGIISSYNEQYF.

Comment on this clonotype: A much larger clone differs by one base, so this may be a read error. V is TRBV7-9 and J is TRBJ2-1, with D perhaps TRBD1 (6 bases). Germline lookup yields CDR1 SEHNR and CDR2 FQNEAQ (reference sequence). Trimming shortened V by 5 bases and J by 6 bases, and 17 bases separated the two germline ends. The CDR3 is 15 residues long. CDR3 amino acids: CASSPRSRGANEQFF. Here the CDR3 DNA reads TGTGCCAGCAGCCCCAGGAGCAGGGGTGCCAATGAGCAGTTCTTC.

Worth noting for this clonotype: A much larger clone lies one base from this, so it may be a read error. The chain recombines TRBV20-1 with TRBJ2-7, with D perhaps assigned TRBD1 or TRBD2 (5 bases each). Trimming removed 5 bases from V and 0 bases from J, with 11 bases in between. This CDR3 has 13 amino acids. Germline CDR1 reads DFQATT; CDR2 reads SNEGSKA (reference sequence). CDR3 nucleotide sequence: TGCAGTGCTGAGGGACCGACCTCCTACGAGCAGTACTTC. Translating gives CSAEGPTSYEQYF.

This clonotype was counted a single time. V is TRBV20-1 and J is TRBJ2-3, with TRBD1 matching over 12 bases. The germline CDR1 and CDR2 sequences are DFQATT and SNEGSKA (reference sequence). The J segment lost 4 bases and the V segment lost 6 bases, leaving 5 bases of the junction unmatched. CDR3 size: 14 residues. DNA for the CDR3: TGCAGTGCCCGAGGGACAGGGGGCCCAGATACGCAGTATTTT. As protein: CSARGTGGPDTQYF.

The V call is TRBV30, the J call TRBJ2-1; 10 nucleotides match TRBD2. Looked up from germline, CDR1 is GTSNPN and CDR2 is SVGIG (reference sequence). V lost 5 bases to trimming and J lost 3 bases; unmatched junction nucleotides: 10. CDR3 length equals 16 residues. Written as DNA, the CDR3 is TGTGCCTGGCATCCGGGACTAGCGACCTTCTACAATGAGCAGTTCTTC. Protein sequence: CAWHPGLATFYNEQFF.

This clonotype was recorded a few times. The chain has TRBV5-1 and TRBJ2-5; D might be TRBD1 (6 bases). From germline, CDR1 is SGHRS and CDR2 YFSETQ. The CDR3 loop spans 14 amino acids. V was shortened by 4 bases and J by 5 bases, with 15 bases between the two germline ends. The CDR3 DNA reads TGCGCCAGCAGCCTCATTCAGGGGCCTGAGACCCAGTACTTC. Translating gives CASSLIQGPETQYF.

This clonotype was found many times. The genes are TRBV5-1 and TRBJ2-5; D is unclear. V lost 4 bases and J lost 5, with 9 bases in between. The CDR3 runs 12 residues. CDR1 and CDR2 from the germline V gene are SGHRS and YFSETQ. DNA for the CDR3: TGCGCCAGCAGCACCAATGGGGAGACCCAGTACTTC. Its protein is CASSTNGETQYF. The full variable domain, completed using reference TRBV5-1 and TRBJ2-5, is KAGVTQTPRYLIKTRGQQVTLSCSPISGHRSVSWYQQTPGQGLQFLFEYFSETQRNKGNFPGRFSGRQFSNSRSEMNVSTLELGDSALYLCASSTNGETQYFGPGTRLLVL.

This clonotype was observed at least ten times. The chain employs TRBV6-6 and TRBJ1-4, with 10 bases that match TRBD1. Germline V gene sequence: CDR1 MNHNY, CDR2 SVGAGI (reference sequence). The CDR3 has 14 residues. With 6 bases clipped from V and 6 bases from J, the junction kept 4 bases outside the gene matches. This CDR3 is CASRRQGADEKLFF. CDR3 nucleotides: TGTGCCAGCAGGAGACAGGGGGCTGATGAAAAACTGTTTTTT.